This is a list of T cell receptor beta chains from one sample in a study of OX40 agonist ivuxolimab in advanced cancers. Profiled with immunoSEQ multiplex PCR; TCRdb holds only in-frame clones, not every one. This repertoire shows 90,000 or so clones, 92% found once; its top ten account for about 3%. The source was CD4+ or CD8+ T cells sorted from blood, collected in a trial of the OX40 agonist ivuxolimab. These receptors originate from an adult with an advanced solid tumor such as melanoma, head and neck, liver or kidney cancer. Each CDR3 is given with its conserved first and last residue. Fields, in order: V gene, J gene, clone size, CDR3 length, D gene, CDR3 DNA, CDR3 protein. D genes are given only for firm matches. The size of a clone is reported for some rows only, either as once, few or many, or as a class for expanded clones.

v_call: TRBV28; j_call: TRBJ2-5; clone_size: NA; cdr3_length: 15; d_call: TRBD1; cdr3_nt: TGTGCCAGCAGCCTACAGGGGGCGTTGTCAGAGACCCAGTACTTC; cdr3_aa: CASSLQGALSETQYF
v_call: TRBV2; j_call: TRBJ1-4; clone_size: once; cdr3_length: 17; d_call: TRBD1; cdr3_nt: TGTGCCAGCAGTGAAGAACCCGCCTGGACAGGGAGTGAAAAACTGTTTTTT; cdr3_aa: CASSEEPAWTGSEKLFF
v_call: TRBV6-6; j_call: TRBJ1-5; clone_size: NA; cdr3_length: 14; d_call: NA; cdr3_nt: TGTGCCAGCACACAGGGTTTGGGCAATCAGCCCCAGCATTTT; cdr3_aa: CASTQGLGNQPQHF
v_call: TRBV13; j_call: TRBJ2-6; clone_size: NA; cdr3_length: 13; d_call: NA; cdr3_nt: TGTGCCAGCAGCACCACGGGGGCCAACGTCCTGACTTTC; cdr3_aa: CASSTTGANVLTF
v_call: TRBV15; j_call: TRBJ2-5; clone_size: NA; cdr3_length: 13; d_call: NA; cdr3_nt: TGTGCCACCAGCGTCGACAGGCAAGAGACCCAGTACTTC; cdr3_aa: CATSVDRQETQYF
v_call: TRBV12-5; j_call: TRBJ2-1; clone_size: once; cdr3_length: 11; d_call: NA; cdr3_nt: TGTGCTAGTGGTCATTTAGATGAGCAGTTCTTC; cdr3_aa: CASGHLDEQFF
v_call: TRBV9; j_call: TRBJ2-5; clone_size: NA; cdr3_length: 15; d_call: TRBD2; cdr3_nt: TGTGCCAGCAGCGCCTATGGGGGGGGCCAAGAGACCCAGTACTTC; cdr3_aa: CASSAYGGGQETQYF
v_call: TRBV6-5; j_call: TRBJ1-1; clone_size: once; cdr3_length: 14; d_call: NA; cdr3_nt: TGTGCCAGCAGTTATGCCAGGGGTAACACTGAAGCTTTCTTT; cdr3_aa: CASSYARGNTEAFF
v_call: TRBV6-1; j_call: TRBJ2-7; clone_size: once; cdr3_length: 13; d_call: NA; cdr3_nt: TGTGCCAGCAGTGTAGGGACAACGTACGAGCAGTACTTC; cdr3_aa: CASSVGTTYEQYF
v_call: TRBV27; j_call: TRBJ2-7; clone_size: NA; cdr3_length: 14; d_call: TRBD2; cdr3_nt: TGTGCCAGCAGTTTGACTAGCGCTACGGTTGAGCAGTACTTC; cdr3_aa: CASSLTSATVEQYF
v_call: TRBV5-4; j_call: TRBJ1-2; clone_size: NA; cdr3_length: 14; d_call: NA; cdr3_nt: TGTGCCAGCAGCCCCCGGGTGGGTGACTATGGCTACACCTTC; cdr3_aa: CASSPRVGDYGYTF
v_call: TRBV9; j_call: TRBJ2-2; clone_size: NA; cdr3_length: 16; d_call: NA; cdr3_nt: TGTGCCAGCAGCAAAGGGGGAGGCCAATCCACCGGGGAGCTGTTTTTT; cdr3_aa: CASSKGGGQSTGELFF
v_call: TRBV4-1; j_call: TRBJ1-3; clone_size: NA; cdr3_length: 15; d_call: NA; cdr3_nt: TGCGCCAGCAGCCAAGACATGGGCAGCGGAAACACCATATATTTT; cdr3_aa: CASSQDMGSGNTIYF
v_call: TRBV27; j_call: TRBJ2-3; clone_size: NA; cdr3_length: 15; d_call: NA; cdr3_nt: TGTGCCAGCAGTCAACAGGGTAGGGGAACAGATACGCAGTATTTT; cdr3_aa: CASSQQGRGTDTQYF
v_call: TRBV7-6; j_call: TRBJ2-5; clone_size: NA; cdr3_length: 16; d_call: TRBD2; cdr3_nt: TGTGCCAGCAGCCCTACTAGCGGGAGGGCCTGGGAGACCCAGTACTTC; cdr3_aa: CASSPTSGRAWETQYF
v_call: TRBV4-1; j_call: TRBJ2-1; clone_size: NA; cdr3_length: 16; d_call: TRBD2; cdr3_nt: TGCGCCAGCAGCCAAGAATTGGCGGGAGGGTACAATGAGCAGTTCTTC; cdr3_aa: CASSQELAGGYNEQFF
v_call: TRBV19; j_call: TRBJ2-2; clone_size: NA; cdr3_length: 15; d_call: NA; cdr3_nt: TGTGCCAGTAGTTTCGGCTACAGGGCGAACGGGGAGCTGTTTTTT; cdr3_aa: CASSFGYRANGELFF
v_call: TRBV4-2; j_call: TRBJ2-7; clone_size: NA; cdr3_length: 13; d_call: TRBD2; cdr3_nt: TGTGCCAGCAGTCCTAGCGGGTCCTACGAGCAGTACTTC; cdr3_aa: CASSPSGSYEQYF
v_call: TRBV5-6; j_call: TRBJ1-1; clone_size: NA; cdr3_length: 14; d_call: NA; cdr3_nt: TGTGCCAGCAGCTTCCCATCCAGGGACACTGAAGCTTTCTTT; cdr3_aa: CASSFPSRDTEAFF
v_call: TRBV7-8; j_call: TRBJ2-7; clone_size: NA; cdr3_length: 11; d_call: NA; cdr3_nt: TGTGCCAGCGGGGGGCCTAACGAGCAGTACTTC; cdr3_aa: CASGGPNEQYF
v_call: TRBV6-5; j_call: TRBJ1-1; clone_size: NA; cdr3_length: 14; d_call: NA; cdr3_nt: TGTGCCAGCAGTTACTCGCGGGGCAGCACTGAAGCTTTCTTT; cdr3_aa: CASSYSRGSTEAFF
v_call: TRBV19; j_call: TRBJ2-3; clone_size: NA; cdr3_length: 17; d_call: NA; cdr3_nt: TGTGCCAGTAGTATCTTGGCGGGATCTTCTAGCACAGATACGCAGTATTTT; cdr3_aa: CASSILAGSSSTDTQYF
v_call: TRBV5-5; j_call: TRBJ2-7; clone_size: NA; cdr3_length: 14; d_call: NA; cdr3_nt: TGTGCCAGCAGCTTGGGTGGGGGCCCCTACGAGCAGTACTTC; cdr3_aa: CASSLGGGPYEQYF
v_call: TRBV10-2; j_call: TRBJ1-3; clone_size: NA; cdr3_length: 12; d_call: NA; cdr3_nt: TGCGCCAGCGGGCCCAAAAGAAACACCATATATTTT; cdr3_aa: CASGPKRNTIYF
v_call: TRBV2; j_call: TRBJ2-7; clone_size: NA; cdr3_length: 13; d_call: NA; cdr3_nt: TGTGCCAGCAGTGAAGGGTACAACTACGAGCAGTACTTC; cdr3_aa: CASSEGYNYEQYF
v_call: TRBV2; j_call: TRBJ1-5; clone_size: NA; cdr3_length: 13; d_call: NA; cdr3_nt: TGTGCCAGCAGTGCAGGTCTCAATCAGCCCCAGCATTTT; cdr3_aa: CASSAGLNQPQHF
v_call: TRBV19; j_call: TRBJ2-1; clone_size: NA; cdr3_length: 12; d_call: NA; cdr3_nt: TGTGCCAGTAGTATCCTAGCGAATGAGCAGTTCTTC; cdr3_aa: CASSILANEQFF
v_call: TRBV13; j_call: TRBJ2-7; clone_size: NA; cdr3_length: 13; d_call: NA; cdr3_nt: TGTGCCAGCAGCTCGGATAACGGCGACGAGCAGTACTTC; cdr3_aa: CASSSDNGDEQYF
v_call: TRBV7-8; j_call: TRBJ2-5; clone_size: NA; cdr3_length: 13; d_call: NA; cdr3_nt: TGTGCCAGCAGCGGAGATATCGGGGAGACCCAGTACTTC; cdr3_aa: CASSGDIGETQYF
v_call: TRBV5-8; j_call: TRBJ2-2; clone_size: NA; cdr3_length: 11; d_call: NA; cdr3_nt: TGTGCCAGCAGCTTGAGCGGGGAGCTGTTTTTT; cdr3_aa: CASSLSGELFF
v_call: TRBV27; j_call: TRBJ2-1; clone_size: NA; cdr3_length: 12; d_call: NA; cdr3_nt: TGTGCCAGCAGTCCAACCGGACTGGAGCAGTTCTTC; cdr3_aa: CASSPTGLEQFF
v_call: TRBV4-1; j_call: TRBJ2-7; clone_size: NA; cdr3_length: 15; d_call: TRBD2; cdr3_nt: TGCGCCAGCAGCCAAGACTACGAGGCGGGAGCCGAGCAGTACTTC; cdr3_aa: CASSQDYEAGAEQYF
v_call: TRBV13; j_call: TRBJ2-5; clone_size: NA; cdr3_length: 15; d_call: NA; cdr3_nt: TGTGCCAGCAGCTTAGGGGCTCGAATCCAAGAGACCCAGTACTTC; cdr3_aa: CASSLGARIQETQYF
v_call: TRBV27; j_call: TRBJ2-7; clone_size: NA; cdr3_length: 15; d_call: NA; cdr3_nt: NA; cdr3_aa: CASSTSPGGGNEQYF
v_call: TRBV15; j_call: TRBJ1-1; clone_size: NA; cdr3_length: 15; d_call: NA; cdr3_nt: TGTGCCACCAGCAGCAACCAGGGTAGGAACACTGAAGCTTTCTTT; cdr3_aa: CATSSNQGRNTEAFF
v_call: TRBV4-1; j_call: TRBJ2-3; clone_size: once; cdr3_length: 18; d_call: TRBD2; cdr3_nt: TGCGCCAGCAGCCAAGACTCCCCGTGGTCCCCGGGGGGAGATACGCAGTATTTT; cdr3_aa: CASSQDSPWSPGGDTQYF
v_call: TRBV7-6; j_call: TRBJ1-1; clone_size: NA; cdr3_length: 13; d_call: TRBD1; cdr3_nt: TGTGCCAGCAGCTTAGCACAGGGGACTGAAGCTTTCTTT; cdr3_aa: CASSLAQGTEAFF
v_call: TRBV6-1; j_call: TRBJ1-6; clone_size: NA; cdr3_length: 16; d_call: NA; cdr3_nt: TGTGCCAGCAGTGAGCTTGAGAGCTCCTATAATTCACCCCTCCACTTT; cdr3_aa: CASSELESSYNSPLHF
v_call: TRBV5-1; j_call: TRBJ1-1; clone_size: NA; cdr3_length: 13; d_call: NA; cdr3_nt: TGCGCCAGCAGCTTGGCTGGGAACACTGAAGCTTTCTTT; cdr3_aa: CASSLAGNTEAFF
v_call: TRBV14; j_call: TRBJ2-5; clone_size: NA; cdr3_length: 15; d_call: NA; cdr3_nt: TGTGCCAGCAGCCCCCTGGGACTGCAAAAAGAGACCCAGTACTTC; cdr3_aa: CASSPLGLQKETQYF
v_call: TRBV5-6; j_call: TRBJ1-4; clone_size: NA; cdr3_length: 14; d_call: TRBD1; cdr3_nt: TGTGCCAGCAGCTCGGGGGGACAGGGTGGAAAACTGTTTTTT; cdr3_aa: CASSSGGQGGKLFF
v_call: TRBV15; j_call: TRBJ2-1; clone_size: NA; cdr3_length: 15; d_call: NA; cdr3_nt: TGTGCCACCAGCAGAGCGGCAGGGACCTACAATGAGCAGTTCTTC; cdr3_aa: CATSRAAGTYNEQFF
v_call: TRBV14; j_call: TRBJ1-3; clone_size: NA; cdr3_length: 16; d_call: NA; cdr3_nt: TGTGCCAGCAGCCAAGAAGAGGCCTACTCTGGAAACACCATATATTTT; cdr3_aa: CASSQEEAYSGNTIYF